This T cell receptor (beta chain) stems from a study of blood T cell repertoires in COVID-19. Study processing details: Amplification with reference gene primers provided the estimates of nucleated cell counts. Sequencing used immunoSEQ multiplex PCR; TCRdb keeps in-frame clones, though not all of them. V and J calls and clone size follow that table, whereas D and trimming were derived from the DNA. The table has roughly 100,000 clones, roughly 80% seen once. The CDR3 loop spans 14 amino acids. From germline, CDR1 is SGHRS and CDR2 YFSETQ. The ends were cut back, 0 bases at V and 1 base at J, with 7 bases in the middle.

The origin of this receptor is a woman older than 75 with acute or convalescent COVID-19. This sequence joins TRBV5-1 and TRBJ1-1; D remains unclear. The specimen sequenced was peripheral blood. In DNA form, the CDR3 reads TGCGCCAGCAGCTTGGAACAGCCGAACACTGAAGCTTTCTTT. Translated: CASSLEQPNTEAFF. Looking up the rest from reference TRBV5-1 and TRBJ1-1 gives the full variable domain: KAGVTQTPRYLIKTRGQQVTLSCSPISGHRSVSWYQQTPGQGLQFLFEYFSETQRNKGNFPGRFSGRQFSNSRSEMNVSTLELGDSALYLCASSLEQPNTEAFFGQGTRLTVV.